Presented here are 12 T cell receptor beta chains from one specimen sequenced in a study of circulating and synovial CD4+ cells in juvenile arthritis. Data came from immunoSEQ multiplex PCR; TCRdb stores just in-frame clones and leaves some out. The sample includes more than 13,000 clones, around four fifths seen only once; the top ten take approximately 3.3%. Material: CD4+ T cells from synovial fluid. The receptors were gathered from a human patient with juvenile idiopathic arthritis. Some clones in this sample may be carry-over from other donors' samples.

For this clone: The junction departs from the called germline gene at one end, perhaps through a read error. V gene TRBV27 combines with J gene TRBJ1-1; 11 bases map to TRBD1. The CDR3 totals 14 residues. Germline V gene data show CDR1 as MNHEY and CDR2 as SMNVEV (reference sequence). The CDR3 is CASSLGQGATGAFF. CDR3 in DNA: TGTGCCAGCAGTTTAGGACAGGGGGCGACTGGAGCTTTCTTT.

The J gene is TRBJ2-3, the V gene TRBV5-1, with 14 bases lining up with TRBD2. Germline assignment: CDR1 SGHRS and CDR2 YFSETQ. Trimming cost V 5 bases and J 6 bases; bases outside gene matches: 8. The CDR3 loop spans 16 amino acids. The CDR3 DNA reads TGCGCCAGCAGTCGACTAGCGGGGGGGCCAGAGGATACGCAGTATTTT. This gives the protein CASSRLAGGPEDTQYF.

There are a few counts of this clone. J is TRBJ1-3 and V is TRBV4-1; maybe TRBD1 (5 bases). The germline gives CDR1 MGHRA, CDR2 YSYEKL. V was trimmed by 1 base and J by 3 bases, leaving 7 bases between them. The CDR3 is made up of 14 amino acids. The CDR3 sequence: CASSQGGVGNTIYF. The CDR3 DNA follows: TGCGCCAGCAGCCAAGGGGGGGTTGGAAACACCATATATTTT.

This clone has just one count. This chain uses TRBV18 with TRBJ2-5; maybe TRBD1 (6 bases). The J call may be in error: the DNA end matches TRBJ2-7 better. Germline CDR1 reads KGHSH; CDR2 reads LQKENI. CDR3 length: 14 amino acids. The CDR3 DNA reads as TGTGCCAGCTCACCACCAGCCAGGGGCTACGAGCAGTACTTC. Protein product: CASSPPARGYEQYF.

In DNA form, the CDR3 reads TGTGCCAGCAGCCCCCGTGGTAGCGGGTTGGAGACCCAGTACTTC. Translated: CASSPRGSGLETQYF. The chain joins TRBV7-2 to TRBJ2-5; 7 positions match TRBD2. The CDR3 is 15 amino acids. Trimming removed 5 bases from V and 5 bases from J; junction bases left unmatched: 11. Germline V gene sequence: CDR1 SGHTA, CDR2 FQGNSA.

The chain is built from TRBV7-2 and TRBJ2-7; weak D call: TRBD1 (6 bases). Germline values: CDR1 SGHTA, CDR2 FQGNSA. Trimming cost V 4 bases and J 0 bases, with 10 bases left between them. The CDR3 is made up of 14 amino acids. DNA for the CDR3: TGTGCCAGCAGCTACGACAGGTCCTCCTACGAGCAGTACTTC. It is translated as CASSYDRSSYEQYF.

This chain connects TRBV7-8 to TRBJ1-5, with 9 bases fitting TRBD1. Germline assignment: CDR1 SGHVS and CDR2 FQNEAQ. This CDR3 region has 16 residues. After removal of 0 bases from V and 3 bases from J, the junction contained 3 bases not matched to a gene. CDR3 residues: CASSLAGTGNNQPQHF. The CDR3 DNA sequence: TGTGCCAGCAGCTTAGCGGGGACAGGGAACAATCAGCCCCAGCATTTT.

The chain recombines TRBV13 with TRBJ2-3; 13 bases are shared with TRBD2. Looked up from germline, CDR1 is PRHDT and CDR2 is FYEKMQ (reference sequence). J lost 3 bases, V lost 3 bases, and 9 bases had no gene match. The CDR3 loop spans 18 amino acids. CDR3 amino acids: CASSLFERTSGRTDTQYF. CDR3 DNA sequence: TGTGCCAGCAGCTTGTTCGAACGGACTAGCGGGAGAACAGATACGCAGTATTTT.

The chain recombines TRBV30 with TRBJ1-1; D is uncertain. Per germline, CDR1 GTSNPN and CDR2 SVGIG (reference sequence). Deletions cut 4 bases from V and 11 bases from J, with 17 bases between. This CDR3 region has 12 residues. CDR3 DNA: TGTGCCTGGACTTCTGGAGGGCGTTGGGCTTTCTTT. Amino acids: CAWTSGGRWAFF.

The chain joins TRBV2 to TRBJ1-1, with D possibly being TRBD1 (5 bases). Trimming shortened V by 4 bases and J by 5 bases, and 11 bases separated the two germline ends. The CDR3 length is 13 residues. Germline V CDR1 and CDR2: SNHLY, FYNNEI. CDR3 sequence reads: CASSGGGTTEAFF. The CDR3 DNA reads TGTGCCAGCAGTGGGGGCGGGACGACTGAAGCTTTCTTT.

The rearrangement uses TRBV2 and TRBJ2-7; 11 nucleotides align to TRBD2. Germline-derived CDR1 and CDR2 are SNHLY and FYNNEI. With V trimmed by 6 bases and J by 1 base, 8 bases remained unmatched. The CDR3 length is 16 residues. Written as DNA, the CDR3 is TGTGCCAGCAGAGGCCCAACTAGCGGGAGTTCCTACGAGCAGTACTTC. Translating it yields CASRGPTSGSSYEQYF. Variable domain in full (rest from reference TRBV2 and TRBJ2-7): EPEVTQTPSHQVTQMGQEVILRCVPISNHLYFYWYRQILGQKVEFLVSFYNNEISEKSEIFDDQFSVERPDGSNFTLKIRSTKLEDSAMYFCASRGPTSGSSYEQYFGPGTRLTVT.

V and J are TRBV4-1 and TRBJ2-7, with 7 bases aligning to TRBD1. CDR1 and CDR2 from the germline V gene are MGHRA and YSYEKL. Trimming removed 4 bases from V and 4 bases from J; junction bases left unmatched: 10. The CDR3 covers 15 residues. The CDR3 DNA reads TGCGCCAGCAGCCGCAGTCCGACAGGGAGATACGAGCAGTACTTC. Amino acid sequence: CASSRSPTGRYEQYF.